These T cell receptor beta chains were read from a single sample in a study of T cell clonotyping in hematopoietic cell transplantation. TCRdb keeps only in-frame clones here, not all; method: immunoSEQ multiplex PCR. The data show 9,000 to 15,000 clones, around 50% seen once. Sequenced: peripheral blood mononuclear cells. These receptors were taken from a man in his fifties or sixties in good health. Some clones in this sample may be carry-over from other donors' samples. Each CDR3 is given with its conserved first and last residue. A D gene is named only where the DNA matches it firmly. The size entry is marked missing in some rows and otherwise reads once, few, many or a size class.

once	TRBJ2-4	TRBV6-6	.	CASTGSTGFKDIQYF	TGTGCCAGCACGGGGTCCACAGGGTTTAAGGACATTCAGTACTTC
few	TRBJ1-4	TRBV30	.	CAWDRGEGKLFF	TGTGCCTGGGATAGGGGAGAGGGAAAACTGTTTTTT
.	TRBJ2-7	TRBV6-5	.	CASSSSLVYEQYF	TGTGCCAGCAGTTCCAGTCTAGTCTACGAGCAGTACTTC
.	TRBJ1-2	TRBV30	TRBD1	CAWSVHNRGYYGYTF	TGTGCCTGGAGTGTACATAACAGGGGCTACTATGGCTACACCTTC
few	TRBJ1-1	TRBV29-1	.	CSVARQGTEAFF	TGCAGCGTTGCTCGGCAGGGAACTGAAGCTTTCTTT
.	TRBJ2-7	TRBV5-6	.	CASSSGFYYEQYF	TGTGCCAGCAGCTCGGGATTTTACTACGAGCAGTACTTC
few	TRBJ2-3	TRBV11-3	TRBD2	CASWKREEGDTQYF	TGTGCCAGCTGGAAGCGGGAGGAGGGGGATACGCAGTATTTT
.	TRBJ1-1	TRBV30	TRBD1	CAWGTGEAFF	TGTGCCTGGGGGACAGGCGAAGCTTTCTTT
.	TRBJ2-7	TRBV6-6	.	CASSYRQGGEQYF	TGTGCCAGCAGTTACCGGCAGGGGGGCGAGCAGTACTTC
.	TRBJ2-2	TRBV6-4	.	CASSAGDTGELFF	TGTGCCAGCAGTGCAGGGGACACCGGGGAGCTGTTTTTT
once	TRBJ1-2	TRBV5-6	.	CASSLGLAEGYGYTF	TGTGCCAGCAGCCTGGGACTCGCCGAGGGCTATGGCTACACCTTC
.	TRBJ1-2	TRBV25-1	TRBD1	CASSDARPGQGYYGYTF	TGTGCCAGCAGTGATGCAAGGCCGGGACAGGGTTACTATGGCTACACCTTC
.	TRBJ1-2	TRBV28	.	CASSRAIRRGYTF	TGTGCCAGCAGCCGAGCGATCCGGCGGGGCTACACCTTC
.	TRBJ2-4	TRBV25-1	.	CASSERNIQYF	TGTGCCAGCAGTGAGAGGAACATTCAGTACTTC
.	TRBJ1-2	TRBV30	.	CAWSVVTDYGYTF	TGTGCCTGGAGTGTAGTCACGGACTATGGCTACACCTTC
.	TRBJ2-2	TRBV30	.	CAWSVWTGELFF	TGTGCCTGGAGTGTTTGGACCGGGGAGCTGTTTTTT
.	TRBJ2-4	TRBV7-2	TRBD2	CASSFPGRENIQYF	TGTGCCAGCAGCTTCCCGGGGAGGGAAAACATTCAGTACTTC
once	TRBJ2-5	TRBV5-1	TRBD1	CASSPTGPGETQYF	TGCGCCAGCAGCCCGACAGGGCCTGGGGAGACCCAGTACTTC
.	TRBJ2-7	TRBV5-4	.	CASLKAPESTYEQYF	TGTGCCAGCCTAAAAGCCCCTGAATCGACCTACGAGCAGTACTTC
.	TRBJ2-1	TRBV7-2	TRBD2	CASSLVPGGANEQFF	TGTGCCAGCAGCTTAGTGCCGGGGGGGGCAAATGAGCAGTTCTTC
few	TRBJ1-4	TRBV28	TRBD1	CATLRTGGEKLFF	TGTGCCACCCTGCGGACAGGAGGAGAAAAACTGTTTTTT
.	TRBJ1-5	TRBV29-1	.	CSVAQGPNQPQHF	TGCAGCGTTGCCCAGGGGCCAAATCAGCCCCAGCATTTT
.	TRBJ2-3	TRBV5-1	.	CASSLFGVSTDTQYF	TGCGCCAGCAGCTTGTTTGGGGTGAGCACAGATACGCAGTATTTT
.	TRBJ2-7	TRBV11-2	.	CASSLAGAYEQYF	TGTGCCAGCAGCTTGGCAGGAGCCTACGAGCAGTACTTC
.	TRBJ2-7	TRBV7-2	.	CASSLEAGFSYEQYF	TGTGCCAGCAGCTTAGAGGCGGGATTCTCCTACGAGCAGTACTTC
.	TRBJ1-1	TRBV27	.	CASKHTFDTEAFF	TGTGCCAGCAAGCACACTTTTGACACTGAAGCTTTCTTT
.	TRBJ2-1	TRBV6-1	.	CASTSAGEQFF	TGTGCCAGCACATCGGCGGGGGAGCAGTTCTTC
.	TRBJ1-4	TRBV30	TRBD1	CAWSSGTGDEKLFF	TGTGCCTGGAGCTCCGGGACAGGGGATGAAAAACTGTTTTTT
few	TRBJ2-7	TRBV30	TRBD1	CAWSGGGGEQYF	TGTGCCTGGAGTGGAGGGGGCGGCGAGCAGTACTTC
few	TRBJ1-2	TRBV5-4	.	CASSLWGATYGYTF	TGTGCCAGCAGCTTGTGGGGGGCAACATATGGCTACACCTTC
few	TRBJ1-5	TRBV4-1	.	CASSQIDMGFINSNQPQHF	TGCGCCAGCAGCCAAATCGACATGGGGTTCATCAATAGCAATCAGCCCCAGCATTTT
few	TRBJ1-1	TRBV6-6	.	CASSRGPNDEAFF	TGTGCCAGCAGTCGCGGGCCGAACGACGAAGCTTTCTTT
.	TRBJ2-1	TRBV30	TRBD2	CAWSVRLAGGLVNEQFF	TGTGCCTGGAGTGTACGCTTAGCGGGAGGTTTGGTAAATGAGCAGTTCTTC
.	TRBJ1-2	TRBV20-1	.	CSARGPYGYTF	TGCAGTGCTAGGGGTCCCTATGGCTACACCTTC
.	TRBJ1-2	TRBV6-5	.	CASSYKGDYGYTF	TGTGCCAGCAGTTACAAAGGGGACTATGGCTACACCTTC
.	TRBJ1-5	TRBV10-3	TRBD1	CAISESGTDNQPQHF	TGTGCCATCAGTGAGTCAGGGACAGACAATCAGCCCCAGCATTTT
once	TRBJ2-7	TRBV2	TRBD2	CASSPTPGLAVNEQYF	TGTGCCAGCAGTCCCACACCGGGACTAGCGGTAAACGAGCAGTACTTC
few	TRBJ1-5	TRBV6-9	TRBD1	CASSYSQGAAQPQHF	TGTGCCAGCAGTTACAGTCAGGGGGCGGCTCAGCCCCAGCATTTT
few	TRBJ2-1	TRBV7-2	.	CASSLTVGPAYNEQFF	TGTGCCAGCAGCCTTACCGTGGGGCCGGCCTACAATGAGCAGTTCTTC
.	TRBJ1-3	TRBV5-6	.	CASSLNGPSVNTIYF	TGTGCCAGCAGCTTAAACGGACCGTCTGTTAACACCATATATTTT
few	TRBJ1-5	TRBV7-8	.	CASSLVFHQPQHF	TGTGCCAGCAGTTTAGTTTTTCATCAGCCCCAGCATTTT
.	TRBJ2-6	TRBV7-6	.	CASSLDDRRGANVLTF	TGTGCCAGCAGCTTAGATGATAGGAGAGGGGCCAACGTCCTGACTTTC
.	TRBJ2-5	TRBV25-1	.	CASSTAGALQETQYF	TGTGCCAGCAGTACGGCAGGGGCGCTGCAAGAGACCCAGTACTTC
.	TRBJ1-1	TRBV6-5	.	CASSYSTDTEAFF	TGTGCCAGCAGTTACTCAACTGACACTGAAGCTTTCTTT
.	TRBJ1-1	TRBV13	TRBD1	CASSLRDLTGRGVNTEAFF	TGTGCCAGCAGCTTAAGGGATCTGACAGGGAGGGGAGTGAACACTGAAGCTTTCTTT
.	TRBJ2-1	TRBV11-2	.	CASSMTRSSYNEQFF	TGTGCCAGCAGCATGACTAGGTCAAGCTACAATGAGCAGTTCTTC
.	TRBJ1-2	TRBV30	.	CAWSVGQVVYGYTF	TGTGCCTGGAGTGTAGGGCAGGTTGTCTATGGCTACACCTTC
medium-sized	TRBJ2-7	TRBV5-6	.	CASSLSSYEQYF	TGTGCCAGCAGCTTGTCCTCCTACGAGCAGTACTTC
.	TRBJ2-1	TRBV25-1	.	CASCYNEQFF	TGTGCCAGCTGCTACAATGAGCAGTTCTTC
few	TRBJ2-6	TRBV27	.	CASSSTRGGANVLTF	TGTGCCAGCAGTTCCACCCGAGGGGGGGCCAACGTCCTGACTTTC
few	TRBJ1-1	TRBV2	.	CASRGSANTEAFF	TGTGCCAGCAGGGGTTCGGCGAACACTGAAGCTTTCTTT
.	TRBJ1-5	TRBV5-6	TRBD1	CASSFSGGGQPQHF	TGTGCCAGCAGCTTCTCAGGGGGGGGTCAGCCCCAGCATTTT
few	TRBJ2-7	TRBV6-5	TRBD1	CASGNRGTYEQYF	TGTGCCAGCGGTAACAGGGGTACCTACGAGCAGTACTTC
.	TRBJ1-2	TRBV29-1	TRBD1	CSVDREEIGYTF	TGCAGCGTCGACAGGGAGGAAATAGGCTACACCTTC
.	TRBJ1-2	TRBV14	.	CASSQDSGTSMFYGYTF	TGTGCCAGCAGCCAAGATTCGGGGACTTCTATGTTCTATGGCTACACCTTC
once	TRBJ1-4	TRBV5-1	.	CASSLASGALEKLFF	TGCGCCAGCAGCTTAGCCTCAGGGGCTCTTGAAAAACTGTTTTTT
large	TRBJ1-5	TRBV2	.	CASSPHPGDSNQPQHF	TGTGCCAGCAGTCCTCACCCTGGGGATAGCAATCAGCCCCAGCATTTT
few	TRBJ1-5	TRBV6-4	.	CASSTGENQPQHF	TGTGCCAGCAGTACTGGAGAGAATCAGCCCCAGCATTTT